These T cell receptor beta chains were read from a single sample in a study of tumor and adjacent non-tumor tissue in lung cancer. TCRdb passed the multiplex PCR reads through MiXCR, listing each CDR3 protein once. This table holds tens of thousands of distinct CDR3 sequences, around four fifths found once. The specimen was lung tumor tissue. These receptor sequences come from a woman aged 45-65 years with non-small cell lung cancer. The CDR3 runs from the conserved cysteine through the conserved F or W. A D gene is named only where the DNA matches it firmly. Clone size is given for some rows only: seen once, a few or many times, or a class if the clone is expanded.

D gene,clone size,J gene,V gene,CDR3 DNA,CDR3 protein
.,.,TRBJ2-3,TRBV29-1,TGCAGCGCTGGTGTCAGCTACAGAGGCACAGATACGCAGTATTTT,CSAGVSYRGTDTQYF
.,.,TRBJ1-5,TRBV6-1,TGCGCCAGCAGTTGGGACGGGGTGAATCAGCCCCAGCATTTT,CASSWDGVNQPQHF
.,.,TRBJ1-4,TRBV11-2,TGTGCCAGCATGGTTGGGACGGATAATGAAAAACTGTTTTTT,CASMVGTDNEKLFF
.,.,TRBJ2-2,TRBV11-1,TGTGCCTGCAGCTTCGGAGCGTGGGTTCAGTTGAACACCGGGAAGCTGTTTTTT,CACSFGAWVQLNTGKLFF
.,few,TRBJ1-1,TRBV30,TGTGTCTGGAGAAGACAACTAAACACTGAAGCTTTCTTT,CVWRRQLNTEAFF
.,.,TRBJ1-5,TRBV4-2,TGTGACAGCAGCCAAGGCCTCATTAGCAATCAGCCCCAGCATTTT,CDSSQGLISNQPQHF
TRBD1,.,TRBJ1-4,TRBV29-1,TGCAGCGCAGCCGGGACAGGAAACGAAAAACTGTTTTTT,CSAAGTGNEKLFF
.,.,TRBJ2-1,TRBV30,TGTGCCTTGGGGCTGGCGCTAAACAATGGGCAGTTCTTC,CALGLALNNGQFF
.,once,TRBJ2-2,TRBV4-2,TGTGCCAGCAGCCAAGAGAGGGTAGCGCGATTGATCACCGGGGAGCTGTTTTTC,CASSQERVARLITGELFF
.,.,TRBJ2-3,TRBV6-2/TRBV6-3,TGTGCCAACAGTTCACCCCGCCTCGGGGATACGCATTATTTT,CANSSPRLGDTHYF
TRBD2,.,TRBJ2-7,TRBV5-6,TGTGCCAGCAGCATCGGAGCTTGCGGGAGTTCCTACGAGCAGTACTTC,CASSIGACGSSYEQYF
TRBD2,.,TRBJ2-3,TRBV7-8,TGTGCCAGCAGGTTAGGGGGAAGACTAGCGGGTACAGATACGCAATATTTT,CASRLGGRLAGTDTQYF
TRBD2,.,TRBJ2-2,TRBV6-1,TGTGCCAGCAGTGAAGATCCCGGGAGGGTCACCGGGAAACTGTTTTTT,CASSEDPGRVTGKLFF
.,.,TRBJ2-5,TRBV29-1,TGCAGTGTCGCCGGACAAAAACTTCAAGAGACCCAATGCTTC,CSVAGQKLQETQCF
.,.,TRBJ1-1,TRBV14,TGCACCAGCAGCCAAGAGGGCCTGTGGGGCACTGAAGCTTTCTTT,CTSSQEGLWGTEAFF
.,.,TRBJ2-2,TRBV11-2,TGTGCTAGTGGTTATACTAGAGACACCCGGGAGCTGTTTTTT,CASGYTRDTRELFF